This passage covers 20 T cell receptor beta chains from one sample sequenced in a study of regulatory T cells in long-lasting Graves disease. Regarding time point: newly diagnosed GD, antithyroid drugs for less than 3 months. TCR sequences were obtained from RNA taken from PBMCs. iRepertoire HTBI primers and Arm-PCR of CDR3 regions built TCR beta libraries. TCRdb independently ran MiXCR on the multiplex PCR reads; one entry per CDR3 protein. The sample records roughly 420,000 distinct CDR3 sequences, roughly 15% being singletons. This sample also appeared in a second study, on T cells in Graves' hyperthyroidism and ophthalmopathy.

Sequencing used peripheral blood mononuclear cells (PBMCs), obtained at new diagnosis, from a patient treated with antithyroid drugs. The receptor set was obtained from a young woman with Graves disease.

The chain employs TRBV20-1 and TRBJ2-5; 7 bases map to TRBD1. Germline V gene data show CDR1 as DFQATT and CDR2 as SNEGSKA (reference sequence). This CDR3 comprises 13 residues. The junction had 9 bases not matched to a gene; V was cut back by 6 bases and J by 5 bases. The CDR3 loop is CSATGTERETQYF. In DNA form, the CDR3 reads TGCAGTGCCACAGGGACAGAGAGGGAGACCCAGTACTTC.

This clonotype was counted at least ten times. The rearrangement links TRBV6-1 to TRBJ2-1; 11 nucleotides line up with TRBD2. V shed 5 bases and J 8 bases; nucleotides not matched to a gene: 11. This CDR3 region has 16 residues. Germline V lookup: CDR1 MNHNS, CDR2 SASEGT. The CDR3 region is CASSQWSSGRKYEQFF. CDR3 coding DNA: TGTGCCAGCAGTCAGTGGTCTAGCGGGAGGAAGTATGAGCAGTTCTTC.

This clonotype appeared many times. The V and J genes are TRBV27 and TRBJ2-7, with D uncertain. V was trimmed by 0 bases and J by 6 bases, leaving 15 bases between them. CDR1 and CDR2 from the germline V gene are MNHEY and SMNVEV (reference sequence). The CDR3 covers 15 residues. This CDR3 is CASSLSTQLGVEQYF. CDR3 nucleotides: TGTGCCAGCAGTTTATCGACCCAACTCGGCGTCGAGCAGTACTTC.

Worth noting for this clonotype: A read error may explain this, as a much larger clone is one base away. Given the absence of the conserved phenylalanine or tryptophan at the CDR3 end, a read error is likely. The chain joins TRBV6-1 to TRBJ2-7, with D perhaps TRBD1 (6 bases). This CDR3 contains 17 residues. CDR1 MNHNS and CDR2 SASEGT come from the germline V gene. The V end lost 6 bases, the J end lost 4 bases, and 25 bases lay between the germline ends. The CDR3 reads CASSRLGRRGWSYEQYL. The CDR3 nucleotides are TGTGCCAGCAGCCGCCTTGGGCGCAGGGGATGGTCTTACGAGCAGTACCTC.

In this sample, this clonotype turned up a few times. The chain links TRBV20-1 to TRBJ2-1, with TRBD1 matching over 7 bases. There are 17 residues in the CDR3. Germline V lookup: CDR1 DFQATT, CDR2 SNEGSKA (reference sequence). With V trimmed by 1 base and J by 3 bases, 12 bases remained unmatched. The CDR3 sequence is CSARAEAGTASYNEQFF. The CDR3 DNA follows: TGCAGTGCTAGAGCCGAGGCCGGGACAGCAAGCTACAATGAGCAGTTCTTC.

As to this clonotype: Only one base separates this from a far larger clonotype, so it likely reflects a read error. The chain employs TRBV28 and TRBJ2-5, with D hard to call. The J call is in doubt because the DNA end fits TRBJ2-1 better. The CDR3 contains 14 residues. The germline gives CDR1 MDHEN, CDR2 SYDVKM. The CDR3 DNA follows: TGTGCCAGCAGTTTAATCACTACTGACTATGAGCAGTTCTTC. Protein: CASSLITTDYEQFF.

This clonotype was seen only a few times. This chain links TRBV5-1 with TRBJ1-2, with TRBD1 matching 8 bases. Germline V gene sequence: CDR1 SGHRS, CDR2 YFSETQ. V lost 4 bases, J lost 4 bases, and 6 bases stayed unmatched. The CDR3 totals 14 residues. The CDR3 DNA reads TGCGCCAGCAGCCCGAGACAGGGGAGCTATGGCTACACCTTC. As protein: CASSPRQGSYGYTF.

The rearrangement uses TRBV28 and TRBJ1-2; possibly TRBD1 for D (5 bases). The germline CDR1 and CDR2 sequences are MDHEN and SYDVKM. With 6 bases removed from V and 5 bases from J, the gap between germline ends came to 22 bases. There are 16 residues in the CDR3. CDR3 region: CASRTLIEGTSYGYTF. In DNA form, the CDR3 reads TGTGCCAGCAGAACGCTAATTGAGGGGACGTCATATGGCTACACCTTC.

Details on this clonotype: It may be a read error: a sequence one base away is much more abundant. V and J are TRBV6-5 and TRBJ1-5; D ambiguous. The CDR3 runs 14 residues. The V and J ends lost 7 bases and 5 bases respectively, with 15 bases between them. CDR1 MNHEY and CDR2 SVGAGI come from the germline V gene. The CDR3 DNA is TGTGCCAGCAACTGGGGAGGCGGAGATCAGCCCCAGCATTTT. This sequence encodes CASNWGGGDQPQHF.

This clonotype has ten or more counts. The genes are TRBV28 and TRBJ2-1; TRBD2 matches at 13 bases. The CDR3 is made up of 17 amino acids. V was clipped by 3 bases and J by 3 bases; unmatched bases: 5. The germline gives CDR1 MDHEN, CDR2 SYDVKM. CDR3 residues: CASSFRTSGSIYNEQFF. The CDR3 DNA reads TGTGCCAGCAGTTTCCGGACTAGCGGGAGCATCTACAATGAGCAGTTCTTC.

This clonotype was seen at least ten times. The DNA for the CDR3 is TGTGCCAGCTCACCCCGGCCAGCGGGAGGGTACAATGAGCAGTTCTTC. It specifies CASSPRPAGGYNEQFF. The chain uses TRBV18 and TRBJ2-1; 10 nucleotides agree with TRBD2. The CDR3 has 16 residues. V dropped 3 bases and J dropped 4; count of bases not matched to a gene: 6. Germline V gene lookup returns CDR1 KGHSH and CDR2 LQKENI.

This sequence joins TRBV10-3 and TRBJ2-1, with D perhaps TRBD1 (5 bases). CDR1 and CDR2 (germline): ENHRY, SYGVKD. Trimming shortened V by 3 bases and J by 7 bases, and 10 bases separated the two germline ends. The CDR3 totals 13 residues. The CDR3 region is CAISDRVGNEQFF. CDR3 sequence (DNA): TGTGCCATCAGTGACAGGGTGGGGAATGAGCAGTTCTTC.

This clonotype was counted at least ten times. The gene calls are TRBV12-3 or TRBV12-4 and TRBJ2-5; TRBD1 matches 11 bases. This CDR3 contains 13 residues. Trimming removed 9 bases from V and 4 bases from J; junction bases left unmatched: 4. The CDR3 DNA sequence: TGTGCCAGTACGGACAGGGGGCGAGAGACCCAGTACTTC. It is translated as CASTDRGRETQYF.

This clonotype was counted between two and nine times. The V and J genes are TRBV10-3 and TRBJ1-2; maybe TRBD1 (5 bases). Trimming took 4 bases from V and 13 from J, leaving 22 bases between them. This CDR3 has 14 amino acids. Germline V CDR1 and CDR2: ENHRY, SYGVKD. This CDR3 is CAISARDTRGMSTF. The CDR3 nucleotides are TGTGCCATCAGTGCCCGAGATACGCGGGGCATGTCCACCTTC.

In its sample, this clonotype was seen many times. The chain uses TRBV7-9 and TRBJ1-2; maybe TRBD1 (6 bases). The V gene lost 5 bases and the J gene lost 4 bases, with 14 bases spanning the gap. The CDR3 spans 14 residues. Germline CDR1 and CDR2: SEHNR and FQNEAQ (reference sequence). The CDR3: CASSVLQGVYGYTF. In DNA form, the CDR3 reads TGTGCCAGCAGCGTGCTACAGGGAGTCTATGGCTACACCTTC.

This clonotype has at least ten counts. V gene TRBV4-1 combines with J gene TRBJ2-1; possible D gene TRBD1, 7 bases. CDR1 MGHRA and CDR2 YSYEKL come from the germline V gene. V was pared by 0 bases and J by 8 bases, with 14 bases between. This CDR3 is built from 15 residues. Here the CDR3 DNA reads TGCGCCAGCAGCCAAGATCCAGGCAGGGGGGATGAGCAGTTCTTC. This sequence encodes CASSQDPGRGDEQFF.

The chain is built from TRBV7-9 and TRBJ1-6, with a possible D match to TRBD1 (5 bases). The V gene's germline CDR1 is SEHNR and CDR2 FQNEAQ (reference sequence). CDR3 length: 14 amino acids. V was clipped by 3 bases and J by 11 bases, with 14 bases between them. As DNA, the CDR3 is TGTGCCAGCAGCTTGACAGCGGCCCGTACACCCCTCCACTTT. Translated: CASSLTAARTPLHF. Looking up the rest from reference TRBV7-9 and TRBJ1-6 gives the full variable domain: DTGVSQNPRHKITKRGQNVTFRCDPISEHNRLYWYRQTLGQGPEFLTYFQNEAQLEKSRLLSDRFSAERPKGSFSTLEIQRTEQGDSAMYLCASSLTAARTPLHFGNGTRLTVT.

This clonotype has ten or more counts. This chain links TRBV12-3 or TRBV12-4 with TRBJ1-1, with D possibly TRBD1 on 6 matching bases. This CDR3 is built from 15 residues. Trimming cost V 6 bases and J 1 base, with 15 bases left between them. CDR3 nucleotide sequence: TGTGCCAGCAGCACCGGGGGGGGGCGGAACACTGAAGCTTTCTTT. Protein: CASSTGGGRNTEAFF.

Concerning this clonotype itself: A much larger clone lies one base from this, so it may be a read error. This chain connects TRBV20-1 to TRBJ2-5; 7 nucleotides match TRBD2. The CDR3 covers 17 residues. CDR1 and CDR2 from the germline V gene are DFQATT and SNEGSKA (reference sequence). V shed 2 bases and J 11 bases; nucleotides not matched to a gene: 23. The DNA of the CDR3 is TGCAGTGCTAGATCCCGTGCTAGCGGCCGAGATTACAATGAGCAGTACTTC. It specifies CSARSRASGRDYNEQYF.

J is TRBJ2-7 and V is TRBV20-1, with 7 bases aligning to TRBD1. Looked up from germline, CDR1 is DFQATT and CDR2 is SNEGSKA (reference sequence). V shed 1 base and J 0 bases; nucleotides not matched to a gene: 6. The CDR3 contains 15 residues. The chain's CDR3 is CSARVKGGFSYEQYF. DNA for the CDR3: TGCAGTGCTAGAGTTAAAGGGGGCTTCTCCTACGAGCAGTACTTC.